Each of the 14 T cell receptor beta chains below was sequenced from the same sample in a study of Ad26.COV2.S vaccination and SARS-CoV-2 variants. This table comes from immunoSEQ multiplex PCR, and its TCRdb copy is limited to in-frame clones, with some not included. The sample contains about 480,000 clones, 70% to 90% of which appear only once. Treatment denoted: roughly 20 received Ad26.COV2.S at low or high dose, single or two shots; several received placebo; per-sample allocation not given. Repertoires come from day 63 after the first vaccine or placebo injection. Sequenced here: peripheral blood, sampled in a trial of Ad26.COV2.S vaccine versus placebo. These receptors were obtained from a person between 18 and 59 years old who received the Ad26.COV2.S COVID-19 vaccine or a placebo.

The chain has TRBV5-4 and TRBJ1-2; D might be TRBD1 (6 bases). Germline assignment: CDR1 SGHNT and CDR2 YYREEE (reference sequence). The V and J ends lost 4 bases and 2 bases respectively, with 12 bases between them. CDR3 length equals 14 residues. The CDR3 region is CASSVTGTNYGYTF. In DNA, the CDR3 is TGTGCCAGCAGCGTAACAGGGACCAACTATGGCTACACCTTC.

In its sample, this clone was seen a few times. The CDR3 protein is CASSISTNTYEQYF. CDR3 nucleotide sequence: TGTGCCAGTAGTATCAGTACGAACACCTACGAGCAGTACTTC. The gene calls are TRBV19 and TRBJ2-7; D gene uncertain. Trimming left V 3 bases short and J 2 bases short, with 11 bases between. Per the germline V gene, CDR1 is LNHDA and CDR2 is SQIVND (reference sequence). This CDR3 comprises 14 residues. The full variable domain, its missing parts supplied by reference TRBV19 and TRBJ2-7, is DGGITQSPKYLFRKEGQNVTLSCEQNLNHDAMYWYRQDPGQGLRLIYYSQIVNDFQKGDIAEGYSVSREKKESFPLTVTSAQKNPTAFYLCASSISTNTYEQYFGPGTRLTVT.

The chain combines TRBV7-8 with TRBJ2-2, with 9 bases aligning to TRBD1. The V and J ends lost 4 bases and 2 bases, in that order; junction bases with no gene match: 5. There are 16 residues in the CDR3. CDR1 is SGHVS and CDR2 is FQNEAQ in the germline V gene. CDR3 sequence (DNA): TGTGCCAGCAGCTCGCACAGGGGGCAAAACACCGGGGAGCTGTTTTTT. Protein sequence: CASSSHRGQNTGELFF.

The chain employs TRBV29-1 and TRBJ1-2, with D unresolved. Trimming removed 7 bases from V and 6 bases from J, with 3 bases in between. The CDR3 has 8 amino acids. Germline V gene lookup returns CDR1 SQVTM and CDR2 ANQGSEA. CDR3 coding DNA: TGCAGCGGGGATGGCTACACCTTC. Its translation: CSGDGYTF. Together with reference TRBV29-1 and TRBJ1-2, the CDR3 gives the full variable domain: SAVISQKPSRDICQRGTSLTIQCQVDSQVTMMFWYRQQPGQSLTLIATANQGSEATYESGFVIDKFPISRPNLTFSTLTVSNMSPEDSSIYLCSGDGYTFGSGTRLTVV.

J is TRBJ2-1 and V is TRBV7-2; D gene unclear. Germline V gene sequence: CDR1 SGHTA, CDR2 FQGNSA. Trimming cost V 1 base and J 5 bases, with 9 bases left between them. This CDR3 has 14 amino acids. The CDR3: CASSLVTRNNEQFF. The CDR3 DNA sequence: TGTGCCAGCAGCTTAGTGACACGAAACAATGAGCAGTTCTTC. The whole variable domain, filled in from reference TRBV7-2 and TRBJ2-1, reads GAGVSQSPSNKVTEKGKDVELRCDPISGHTALYWYRQSLGQGLEFLIYFQGNSAPDKSGLPSDRFSAERTGGSVSTLTIQRTQQEDSAVYLCASSLVTRNNEQFFGPGTRLTVL.

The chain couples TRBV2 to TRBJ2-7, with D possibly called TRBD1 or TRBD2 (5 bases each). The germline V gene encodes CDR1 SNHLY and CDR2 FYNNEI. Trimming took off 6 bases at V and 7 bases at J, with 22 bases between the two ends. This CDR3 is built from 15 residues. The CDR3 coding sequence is TGTGCCAGCAGCGTTGGGACCCAGCCTACTAGAGAGCAGTACTTC. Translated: CASSVGTQPTREQYF. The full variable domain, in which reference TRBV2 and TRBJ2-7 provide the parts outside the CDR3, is EPEVTQTPSHQVTQMGQEVILRCVPISNHLYFYWYRQILGQKVEFLVSFYNNEISEKSEIFDDQFSVERPDGSNFTLKIRSTKLEDSAMYFCASSVGTQPTREQYFGPGTRLTVT.

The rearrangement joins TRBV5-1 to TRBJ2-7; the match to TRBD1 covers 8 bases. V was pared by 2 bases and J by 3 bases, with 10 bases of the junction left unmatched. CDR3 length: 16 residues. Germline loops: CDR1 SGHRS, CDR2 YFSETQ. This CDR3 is CASSFSFGQGDYEQYF. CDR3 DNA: TGCGCCAGCAGCTTTTCCTTCGGACAGGGTGACTACGAGCAGTACTTC.

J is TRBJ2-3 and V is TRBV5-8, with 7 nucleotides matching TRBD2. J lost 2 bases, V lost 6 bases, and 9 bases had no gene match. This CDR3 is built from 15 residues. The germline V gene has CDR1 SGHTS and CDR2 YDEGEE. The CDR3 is CASTWAGDPTDTQYF. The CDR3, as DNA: TGTGCCAGCACCTGGGCGGGGGACCCCACAGATACGCAGTATTTT.

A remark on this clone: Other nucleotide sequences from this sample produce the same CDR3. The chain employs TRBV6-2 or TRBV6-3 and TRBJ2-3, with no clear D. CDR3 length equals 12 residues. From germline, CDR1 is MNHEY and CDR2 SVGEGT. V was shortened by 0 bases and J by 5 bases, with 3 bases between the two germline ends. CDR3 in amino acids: CASSYSGDTQYF. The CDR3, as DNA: TGTGCCAGCAGTTACTCGGGAGATACGCAGTATTTT.

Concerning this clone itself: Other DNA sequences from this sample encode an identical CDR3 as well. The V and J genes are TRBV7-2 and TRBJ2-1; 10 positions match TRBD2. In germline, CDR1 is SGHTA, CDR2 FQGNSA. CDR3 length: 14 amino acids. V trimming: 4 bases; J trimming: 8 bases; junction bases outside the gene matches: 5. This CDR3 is CASSSSGSFYEQFF. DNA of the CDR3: TGTGCCAGCAGCTCTAGCGGGAGTTTCTATGAGCAGTTCTTC.

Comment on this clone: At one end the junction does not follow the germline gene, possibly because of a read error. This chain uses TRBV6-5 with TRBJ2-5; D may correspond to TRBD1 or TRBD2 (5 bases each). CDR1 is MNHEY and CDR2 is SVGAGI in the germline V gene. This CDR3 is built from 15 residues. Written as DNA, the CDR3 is TGTGCCAGCAGTTACACGGGACCCCACCAAGGGACCCAGTACTTC. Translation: CASSYTGPHQGTQYF.

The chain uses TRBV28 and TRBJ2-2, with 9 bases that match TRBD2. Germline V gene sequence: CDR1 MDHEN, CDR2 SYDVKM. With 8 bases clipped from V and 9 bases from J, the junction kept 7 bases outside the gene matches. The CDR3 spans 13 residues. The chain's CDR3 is CASGTSINRELFF. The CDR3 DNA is TGTGCCAGCGGGACTAGCATTAATCGGGAGCTGTTTTTT.

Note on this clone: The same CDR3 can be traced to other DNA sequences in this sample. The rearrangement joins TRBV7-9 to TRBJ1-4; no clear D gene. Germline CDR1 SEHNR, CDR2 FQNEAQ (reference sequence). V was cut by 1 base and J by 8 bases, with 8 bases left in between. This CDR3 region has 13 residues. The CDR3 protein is CASSLGLGEKLFF. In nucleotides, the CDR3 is TGTGCCAGCAGCTTAGGTTTGGGGGAAAAACTGTTTTTT.

The CDR3 region is CASSFRLGKGANVLTF. The CDR3 bases are TGTGCCAGCAGCTTCCGTTTGGGGAAGGGGGCCAACGTCCTGACTTTC. The chain recombines TRBV7-9 with TRBJ2-6; D remains ambiguous. The germline CDR1 and CDR2 sequences are SEHNR and FQNEAQ (reference sequence). Trimming took 3 bases from V and 4 from J, leaving 13 bases between them. CDR3 length: 16 amino acids.